Given below is one T cell receptor beta chain in context. What it binds is unknown. This entry belongs to a study of vaccination effects on CD4 cells after COVID-19. Viral peptide pool expansion of antigen-specific CD4+ T cells preceded sequencing in the ViraFEST assay. Subsequent to roughly 10 days of culture, CD4+ T cells were isolated. Half the medium was swapped for IL-2 medium on days 3 and 7. The CDR3 runs 12 residues. Germline V CDR1 and CDR2: SNHLY, FYNNEI. V lost 4 bases, J lost 2 bases, and 5 bases lay in between. Method: immunoSEQ multiplex PCR; TCRdb's copy keeps in-frame clones and lacks some. The sample consists of roughly 20,000 clones, about 70% of them appearing once.

The sample in question was CD4+ T cells from PBMCs cultured with HCoV-229E spike peptides, obtained before COVID-19 vaccination. This sequence originates from a human donor who received a COVID-19 vaccine. The rearrangement joins TRBV2 to TRBJ1-2; D is uncertain. In DNA, the CDR3 is TGTGCCAGCAGTGCTCAGAACTATGGCTACACCTTC. Protein sequence: CASSAQNYGYTF. The entire variable domain, with the rest obtained from reference TRBV2 and TRBJ1-2, is as follows: EPEVTQTPSHQVTQMGQEVILRCVPISNHLYFYWYRQILGQKVEFLVSFYNNEISEKSEIFDDQFSVERPDGSNFTLKIRSTKLEDSAMYFCASSAQNYGYTFGSGTRLTVV.